Listed below are T cell receptor beta chains from one sample, sequenced in a study of T cell repertoires in aging, cancer and after chemotherapy. TCRdb analysed the multiplex PCR reads with MiXCR anew, one entry per CDR3 protein. The table includes about 5,000 distinct CDR3 sequences, more than 20% detected once. Material for sequencing was blood. The receptor source for this set is a human donor in good health. The donor label of this sample is uncertain. The CDR3 runs from the conserved cysteine through the conserved F or W. The D gene is left open where the match is weak. Some rows mark clone size as missing; the rest say once, few, many or name a class of expanded clone.

TRBV12-3/TRBV12-4,TRBJ1-1,medium-sized,TRBD1,TGTGCCAGCACCGACAGGGGTAAGAACACTGAAGCTTTCTTT,CASTDRGKNTEAFF
TRBV6-2/TRBV6-3,TRBJ2-2,medium-sized,NA,TGTGCCAGCAGTCCCTCGAGGGGGGGCCCTGGGACCGGGGAGCTGTTTTTT,CASSPSRGGPGTGELFF
TRBV12-3/TRBV12-4,TRBJ1-2,NA,NA,TGTGCCAGCAGTTTAGGGGACAACTATGGCTACACCTTC,CASSLGDNYGYTF
TRBV7-2,TRBJ2-3,NA,NA,TGTGCCAGCAGCTTAGAAACCCGGAGAGATACGCAGTATTTT,CASSLETRRDTQYF
TRBV20-1,TRBJ2-1,few,TRBD2,TGCAGTGCTGAACGTCGAGGCGGGGGGGCATTAGAGCAGTTCTTC,CSAERRGGGALEQFF
TRBV6-5,TRBJ2-3,medium-sized,TRBD2,TGTGCCAGCAGCCCCTGGGGGGTAGCGGGGGACCTTTTAGCAGATACGCAGTATTTT,CASSPWGVAGDLLADTQYF
TRBV20-1,TRBJ1-1,NA,NA,TGCAGTGCTAGAGATCTCAGGGTCACTGAAGCTTTCTTT,CSARDLRVTEAFF
TRBV18,TRBJ2-1,medium-sized,NA,TGTGCCAGCTCACCAATCGGATACGGGGGAAACAATGAGCAGTTCTTC,CASSPIGYGGNNEQFF
TRBV6-5,TRBJ2-5,medium-sized,TRBD2,TGTGCCAGCAGTTACGCGGGGGGGCGAGAGACCCAGTACTTC,CASSYAGGRETQYF
TRBV12-3/TRBV12-4,TRBJ1-1,NA,TRBD1,TGTGCCAGCAGCCCAACAGGGGTTAGCACTGAAGCTTTCTTT,CASSPTGVSTEAFF
TRBV5-4,TRBJ2-3,medium-sized,NA,TGTGCCAGCAGCTTGGACACGGTCATGACGCAGTATTTT,CASSLDTVMTQYF
TRBV5-1,TRBJ2-3,few,TRBD2,TGCGCCAGCAGCTTTGGACTAGCGGGGGGACCTACCACAGATACGCAGTATTTT,CASSFGLAGGPTTDTQYF
TRBV2,TRBJ2-6,NA,TRBD1,TGTGCCAGCAGCGCGCCGGGACAGGGTAACGCTGGGGCCAACGTCCTGACTTTC,CASSAPGQGNAGANVLTF
TRBV7-9,TRBJ1-5,few,TRBD1,TGTGCCAGCAGCTTAACAGGGGATCAGCCCCAGCATTTT,CASSLTGDQPQHF
TRBV18,TRBJ1-1,medium-sized,NA,TGTGCCAGCTCACCCCGACAGGAGATGGACACTGAAGCTTTCTTT,CASSPRQEMDTEAFF
TRBV20-1,TRBJ1-6,few,TRBD1,TGCAGTGCTAGTGGGGACAGGGACAACTCACCCCTCCACTTT,CSASGDRDNSPLHF
TRBV7-9,TRBJ1-5,NA,TRBD1,TGTGCCAGCAGCTTGGACAGGGGAGAATATCAGCCCCAGCATTTT,CASSLDRGEYQPQHF
TRBV11-2,TRBJ1-1,medium-sized,NA,TGTGCCAGCAGCCTAGTCGGGGGTGAAGCTTTCTTT,CASSLVGGEAFF
TRBV5-1,TRBJ2-1,NA,NA,TGCGCCAGCAGCTCTTCTCTGATGGACACCCAGTACAATGAGCAGTTCTTC,CASSSSLMDTQYNEQFF
TRBV27,TRBJ2-2,medium-sized,TRBD2,TGTGCCAGCAGTTATTATCGGGGGGGGCCTAACACCGGGGAGCTGTTTTTT,CASSYYRGGPNTGELFF
TRBV21-1,TRBJ1-1,once,NA,TGTGCCAGCAGCAAATTGAGAGGGGGCACTGAAGCTTTCTTT,CASSKLRGGTEAFF
TRBV5-4,TRBJ2-7,NA,TRBD2,TGTGCCAGCAGCTTGCCGAGCGGGGGAACTGCCTACGAGCAGTACTTC,CASSLPSGGTAYEQYF
TRBV19,TRBJ1-1,medium-sized,TRBD1,TGTGCCAGTATCTTAAGGGGGACAGGGGGCGCGGGCACTGAAGCTTTCTTT,CASILRGTGGAGTEAFF
TRBV11-3,TRBJ1-1,NA,NA,TGTGCCAGCAGCTTAGCAGACTCGGGGGCGGACACTGAAGCTTTCTTT,CASSLADSGADTEAFF
TRBV12-3/TRBV12-4,TRBJ1-5,medium-sized,TRBD1,TGTGCCAGCATGTTACAGGGGAGTTATCAGCCCCAGCATTTT,CASMLQGSYQPQHF
TRBV18,TRBJ2-7,medium-sized,TRBD1,TGTGCCAGCTCACCTTATGGGACAGGCCTCTCCTACGAGCAGTACTTC,CASSPYGTGLSYEQYF
TRBV29-1,TRBJ1-4,NA,TRBD1,TGCAGCGCCAGACAGGGGGCGCGCGATGAAAAACTGTTTTTT,CSARQGARDEKLFF
TRBV7-2,TRBJ2-1,NA,TRBD2,TGTGCCAGCAGTCCGGGACTAGCGGGGGGGAACAATGAGCAGTTCTTC,CASSPGLAGGNNEQFF
TRBV27,TRBJ2-3,once,TRBD2,TGTGCCAGCAGTTTATCAAGCGGGGGGTCCTACACAGATACGCAGTATTTT,CASSLSSGGSYTDTQYF
TRBV6-5,TRBJ2-7,medium-sized,NA,TGTGCCAGCAGTTACTCGAGTTCGGGGCGCGAGCAGTACTTC,CASSYSSSGREQYF
TRBV30,TRBJ2-1,medium-sized,NA,TGTGCCTGGAGTGCGAACAATGAGCAGTTCTTC,CAWSANNEQFF
TRBV7-3,TRBJ1-5,NA,NA,TGTGCCACCCCCGGGGGCTCTAATCAGCCCCAGCATTTT,CATPGGSNQPQHF
TRBV4-2,TRBJ2-3,NA,NA,TGTGCCAGCAGCCAAGACGGCCAACTCGGAGATACGCAGTATTTT,CASSQDGQLGDTQYF
TRBV7-2,TRBJ1-3,few,NA,TGTGCCAGCAGCTTAGGCTCGGCAGGGCAAGGAAACACCATATATTTT,CASSLGSAGQGNTIYF
TRBV6-4,TRBJ2-3,few,TRBD2,TGTGCCAGCAGTCTAGCGGGGGCTGAAGATACGCAGTATTTT,CASSLAGAEDTQYF
TRBV10-3,TRBJ1-1,NA,NA,TGTGCCATCAATGGGGGGGGGAACACTGAAGCTTTCTTT,CAINGGGNTEAFF
TRBV6-5,TRBJ1-1,NA,TRBD1,TGTGCCAGCAGTGCAACAGGGGGTCACACTGAAGCTTTCTTT,CASSATGGHTEAFF
TRBV6-4,TRBJ1-4,medium-sized,TRBD1,TGTGCCTTACGACAGGGTGGCGGTAGGGGGAATGAAAAACTGTTTTTT,CALRQGGGRGNEKLFF
TRBV7-9,TRBJ2-7,medium-sized,NA,TGTGCCAGCAGCTTGTGGGGGGGACAGCCTACCTACGAGCAGTACTTC,CASSLWGGQPTYEQYF
TRBV11-1,TRBJ2-3,NA,TRBD2,TGTGCCAGCAGCTCCCTAGCGGGGGGACTTGGTACGCAGTATTTT,CASSSLAGGLGTQYF
TRBV30,TRBJ1-6,medium-sized,NA,TGTGCCTGGAGGGGGCCGGCAGGGGTAGATTCACCCCTCCACTTT,CAWRGPAGVDSPLHF
TRBV7-9,TRBJ2-3,NA,TRBD1,TGTGCCAGCAGCCGCCGGGACAGGGGTACCACAGATACGCAGTATTTT,CASSRRDRGTTDTQYF
TRBV19,TRBJ2-2,large,NA,TGTGCCAGTAGACCTACGGACTACACCGGGGAGCTGTTTTTT,CASRPTDYTGELFF
TRBV7-5,TRBJ2-3,NA,NA,NA,CISVPAAPYESSTDTQYF
TRBV6-5,TRBJ1-5,NA,NA,TGTGCCAGCATGGCCGACCGGGGCCATAATCAGCCCCAGCATTTT,CASMADRGHNQPQHF
TRBV19,TRBJ2-4,medium-sized,NA,TGTGCCAGTAGTCAGGGGGGGCCGGGCAAAAACATTCAGTACTTC,CASSQGGPGKNIQYF